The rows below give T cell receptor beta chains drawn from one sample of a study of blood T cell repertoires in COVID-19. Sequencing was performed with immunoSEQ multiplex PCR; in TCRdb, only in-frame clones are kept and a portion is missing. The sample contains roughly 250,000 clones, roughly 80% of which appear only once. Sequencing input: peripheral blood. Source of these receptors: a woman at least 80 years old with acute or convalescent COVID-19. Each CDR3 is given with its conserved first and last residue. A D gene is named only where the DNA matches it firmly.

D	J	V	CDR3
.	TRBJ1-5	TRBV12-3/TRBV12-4	CASSSGGNQPQHF
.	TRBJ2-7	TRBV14	CASSQDAGSTYEQYF
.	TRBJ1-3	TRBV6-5	CASGPRRSGNTIYF
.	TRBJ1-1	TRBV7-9	CASSLSVREAFF
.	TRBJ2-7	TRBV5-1	CASSLDPSGNEQYF
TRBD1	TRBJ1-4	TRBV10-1	CARVNRGRDEKLFF
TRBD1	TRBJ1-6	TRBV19	CASRKLGQGKSPLHF
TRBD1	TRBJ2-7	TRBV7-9	CASSLYSGGYEQYF
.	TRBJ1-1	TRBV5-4	CASSFSVRNTEAFF
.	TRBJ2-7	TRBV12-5	CASGLSGHGYEQYF
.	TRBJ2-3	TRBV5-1	CASSLARWGTDTQYF
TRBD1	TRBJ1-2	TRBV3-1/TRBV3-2	CASSPLGQSGYTF
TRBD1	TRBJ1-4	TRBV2	CASNPGTGGATNEKLFF
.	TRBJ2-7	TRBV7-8	CASSLGTQYEQYF
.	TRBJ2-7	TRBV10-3	CAISEGGAGQHEQYF
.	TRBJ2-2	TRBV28	CASSFSGGANTGELFF
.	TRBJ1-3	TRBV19	CASTLSGAGNTIYF
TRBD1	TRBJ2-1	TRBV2	CASSVDRGVNEQFF
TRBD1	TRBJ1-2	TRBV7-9	CASSSGTGNYGYTF
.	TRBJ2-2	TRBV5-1	CASSWAGGNTGELFF
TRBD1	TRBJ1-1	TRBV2	CASNTGGVTEAFF
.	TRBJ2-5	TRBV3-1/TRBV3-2	CASSQLMGRGLGETQYF